One and the same sample provided the 15 T cell receptor beta chains below, sequenced in a study of T cell responses to AZD1222 COVID-19 vaccine. Clones were sequenced by immunoSEQ multiplex PCR, and TCRdb holds only the in-frame ones, with some missing. Of more than 95,000 clones in the sample, approximately 85% were seen once. The source material was peripheral blood, sampled on day 0 of MenACWY control vaccination. These receptors came from an adult in good health.

V is TRBV30 and J is TRBJ1-5; D unresolved. CDR3 length: 13 amino acids. Germline-derived CDR1 and CDR2 are GTSNPN and SVGIG (reference sequence). Trimming took 2 bases from V and 0 from J, leaving 5 bases between them. In DNA, the CDR3 is TGTGCCTGGAGTCGGGGTAGCAATCAGCCCCAGCATTTT. Its protein product is CAWSRGSNQPQHF.

The rearrangement joins TRBV28 to TRBJ1-1; 7 nucleotides align to TRBD1. Germline-derived CDR1 and CDR2 are MDHEN and SYDVKM. CDR3 length: 16 residues. V was pared by 6 bases and J by 4 bases, with 14 bases of the junction left unmatched. The CDR3 DNA reads as TGTGCCAGCAGCATGTCAGGGGGGACTTATAGCACTGAAGCTTTCTTT. Its translation is CASSMSGGTYSTEAFF.

The V call is TRBV6-2 or TRBV6-3, the J call TRBJ1-2; TRBD1 aligns across 7 bases. The CDR3 has 13 amino acids. Germline CDR1 reads MNHEY; CDR2 reads SVGEGT. The J segment lost 4 bases and the V segment lost 2 bases, leaving 1 base of the junction unmatched. This CDR3 reads CASSYGTVYGYTF. CDR3 coding DNA: TGTGCCAGCAGTTACGGGACAGTCTATGGCTACACCTTC.

Only one count was recorded for this clone. The V and J genes are TRBV9 and TRBJ1-2, with 10 bases matching TRBD1. There are 16 residues in the CDR3. The J segment lost 7 bases and the V segment lost 3 bases, leaving 12 bases of the junction unmatched. Germline lookup yields CDR1 SGDLS and CDR2 YYNGEE. DNA for the CDR3: TGTGCCAGCAGCGGGGACCCCGGGACAGGGGTTCGTGGCTACACCTTC. This gives the protein CASSGDPGTGVRGYTF.

This clone came up once. Other DNA sequences in this sample translate to the same CDR3. V is TRBV9 and J is TRBJ1-6, with TRBD1 as a possible D gene (6 bases). CDR3 size: 16 residues. Germline V gene lookup returns CDR1 SGDLS and CDR2 YYNGEE. Trimming stripped 2 bases from V and 0 bases from J, with 9 bases between. The CDR3 loop is CASSVGQSSYNSPLHF. DNA of the CDR3: TGTGCCAGCAGCGTCGGACAGAGCTCCTATAATTCACCCCTCCACTTT.

This clone showed up just once. The chain has TRBV6-5 and TRBJ2-7; tentatively, D is TRBD1 or TRBD2 (5 bases each). V was pared by 7 bases and J by 5 bases, with 21 bases between. The CDR3 runs to 15 residues. The germline V gene encodes CDR1 MNHEY and CDR2 SVGAGI. CDR3 in amino acids: CASNWDREPRNEQYF. CDR3 bases: TGTGCCAGCAACTGGGACCGGGAACCGAGGAACGAGCAGTACTTC.

CDR3 sequence (DNA): TGTGCCAGCAGCCTGGGGGGACAGCCTAATTCACCCCTCCACTTT. Translated: CASSLGGQPNSPLHF. The V call is TRBV9, the J call TRBJ1-6, with 7 positions matching TRBD1. J lost 6 bases, V lost 4 bases, and 7 bases had no gene match. The CDR3 contains 15 residues. Germline CDR1 and CDR2: SGDLS and YYNGEE.

The rearrangement links TRBV11-3 to TRBJ1-4; D gene unclear. The CDR3 consists of 15 residues. CDR1 is SGHNT, CDR2 YENEEA, per germline. Between the trimmed V and J ends, which lost 0 bases and 6 bases, there was a span of 11 bases. CDR3 sequence reads: CASSLDQARYEKLFF. The CDR3 nucleotides are TGTGCCAGCAGCTTAGACCAGGCCAGGTATGAAAAACTGTTTTTT.

The V call is TRBV4-1, the J call TRBJ1-2; 7 nucleotides match TRBD1. The CDR3 contains 16 residues. Germline CDR1 is MGHRA and CDR2 is YSYEKL. V was clipped by 1 base and J by 0 bases; unmatched bases: 5. The CDR3 sequence: CASSQGGTAANYGYTF. CDR3 DNA sequence: TGCGCCAGCAGCCAAGGGGGGACAGCAGCTAACTATGGCTACACCTTC.

The V gene is TRBV27, the J gene TRBJ1-1, with D perhaps TRBD1 (6 bases). Deletions cut 2 bases from V and 2 bases from J, with 9 bases between. The CDR3 extends over 14 amino acids. CDR1 MNHEY and CDR2 SMNVEV come from the germline V gene (reference sequence). This CDR3 reads CASSLGGGNTEAFF. Here the CDR3 DNA reads TGTGCCAGCAGTTTAGGGGGGGGCAACACTGAAGCTTTCTTT.

The chain employs TRBV5-4 and TRBJ2-3; 13 nucleotides align to TRBD2. V trimming: 4 bases; J trimming: 2 bases; junction bases outside the gene matches: 10. The CDR3 length is 18 residues. In germline, CDR1 is SGHNT, CDR2 YYREEE (reference sequence). The CDR3 nucleotides read TGTGCCAGCAGCCTGGAGGGGACTAGCGGGACCTACACAGATACGCAGTATTTT. Translating it yields CASSLEGTSGTYTDTQYF.

The chain combines TRBV18 with TRBJ2-7, with D uncertain. The CDR3 is made up of 13 amino acids. Trimming removed 0 bases from V and 5 bases from J, with 8 bases in between. CDR1 and CDR2 from the germline V gene are KGHSH and LQKENI. The CDR3 here is CASSPPSGHEQYF. CDR3 nucleotide sequence: TGTGCCAGCTCACCACCGTCGGGTCACGAGCAGTACTTC.

This sequence joins TRBV6-2 or TRBV6-3 and TRBJ2-1; 10 positions match TRBD2. J was trimmed by 6 bases and V by 0 bases; bases with no gene match: 2. Germline CDR1 reads MNHEY; CDR2 reads SVGEGT. This CDR3 spans 15 amino acids. CDR3 protein: CASSYSAGGLNEQFF. CDR3 sequence (DNA): TGTGCCAGCAGTTACTCAGCGGGGGGGCTCAATGAGCAGTTCTTC.

V and J are TRBV5-5 and TRBJ1-5, with D uncertain. The V end lost 4 bases, the J end lost 5 bases, and 16 bases lay between the germline ends. The CDR3 consists of 15 residues. Germline assignment: CDR1 SGHKS and CDR2 YYEKEE (reference sequence). CDR3: CASSPRRSQYQPQHF. In DNA form, the CDR3 reads TGTGCCAGCAGCCCCAGGCGGTCACAATATCAGCCCCAGCATTTT.

As to this clone: A read error may account for a junction end that differs from germline. This chain joins TRBV4-2 and TRBJ2-1; no clear D gene. The CDR3 has 12 amino acids. The germline V gene encodes CDR1 LGHNA and CDR2 YNFKEQ. As DNA, the CDR3 is TGTGCCAGCAGCCAAGAATCCGGCGCGCGGCTCTTC. It specifies CASSQESGARLF.